This T cell receptor beta chain was sequenced for a study of spatial heterogeneity in lung cancer. Study-wide background: Within tumor regions, the number of TCR transcripts tracked closely with a T cell module score obtained from matched bulk RNA-seq. In raw reads, more than nine appearances on average were recorded for each unique TCR and UMI combination.

This clonotype was counted once. The antigen remains undetermined. Overall study findings and caveats: Tracking of tumor mutation counts was seen in expanded intratumoral alpha and beta TCR counts. Beta chains had an estimated 13% coverage of tumor T cells, and alpha chains had roughly 7%.

V lost 1 base, J lost 1 base, and 10 bases lay in between. There are 14 residues in the CDR3. The germline gives CDR1 DFQATT, CDR2 SNEGSKA (reference sequence). Time point indicated: sample taken at primary tumor resection. A single record per CDR3 protein comes from TCRdb applying MiXCR to the 5' RACE reads. The sample carries some 7,700 distinct CDR3 sequences, approximately 10% recorded once. The genes are TRBV20-1 and TRBJ1-1; D might be TRBD1 (5 bases). The TCR originated in a male donor with early-stage non-small cell lung cancer. The sequences come from lung tumor tissue, collected at surgery. CDR3 region: CSARVGHTNTEAFF. The CDR3 nucleotides are TGCAGTGCTAGAGTCGGACATACGAACACTGAAGCTTTCTTT.